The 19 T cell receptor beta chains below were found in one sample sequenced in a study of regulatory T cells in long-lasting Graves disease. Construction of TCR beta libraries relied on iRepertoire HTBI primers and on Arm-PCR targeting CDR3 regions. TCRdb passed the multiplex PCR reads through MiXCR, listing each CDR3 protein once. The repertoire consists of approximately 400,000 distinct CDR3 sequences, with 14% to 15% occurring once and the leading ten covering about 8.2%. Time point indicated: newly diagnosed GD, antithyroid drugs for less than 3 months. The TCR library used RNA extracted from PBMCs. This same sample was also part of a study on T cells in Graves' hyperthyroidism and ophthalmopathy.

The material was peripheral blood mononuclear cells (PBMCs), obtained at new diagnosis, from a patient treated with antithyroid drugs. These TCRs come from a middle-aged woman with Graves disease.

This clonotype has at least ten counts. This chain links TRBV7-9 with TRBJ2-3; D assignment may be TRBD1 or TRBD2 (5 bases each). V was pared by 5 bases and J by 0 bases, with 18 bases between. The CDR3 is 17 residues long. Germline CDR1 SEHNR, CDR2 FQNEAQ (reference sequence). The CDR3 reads CASSANAGTRSTDTQYF. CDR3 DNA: TGTGCCAGCAGCGCTAACGCCGGGACCCGGAGCACAGATACGCAGTATTTT.

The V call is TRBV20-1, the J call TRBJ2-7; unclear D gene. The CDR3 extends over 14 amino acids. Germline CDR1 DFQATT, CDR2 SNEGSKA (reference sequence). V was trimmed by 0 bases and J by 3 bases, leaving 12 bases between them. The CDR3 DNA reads TGCAGTGCTAGAGATCGGAACAGAATCTACGAGCAGTACTTC. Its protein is CSARDRNRIYEQYF.

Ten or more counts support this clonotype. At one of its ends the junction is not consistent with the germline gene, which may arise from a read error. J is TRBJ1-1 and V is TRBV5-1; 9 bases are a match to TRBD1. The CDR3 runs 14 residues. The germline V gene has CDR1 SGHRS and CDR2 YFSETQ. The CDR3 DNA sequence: TGTGCCAGCAGCCCGGACAGGGGGAACACTGAAGCTTTCTTT. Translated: CASSPDRGNTEAFF.

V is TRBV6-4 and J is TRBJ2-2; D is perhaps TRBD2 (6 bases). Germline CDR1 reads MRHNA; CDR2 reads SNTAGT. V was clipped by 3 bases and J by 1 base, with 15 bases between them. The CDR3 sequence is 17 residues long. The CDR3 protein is CASSEGMEGVNTGELFF. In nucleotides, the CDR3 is TGTGCCAGCAGTGAAGGAATGGAGGGCGTGAACACCGGGGAGCTGTTTTTT.

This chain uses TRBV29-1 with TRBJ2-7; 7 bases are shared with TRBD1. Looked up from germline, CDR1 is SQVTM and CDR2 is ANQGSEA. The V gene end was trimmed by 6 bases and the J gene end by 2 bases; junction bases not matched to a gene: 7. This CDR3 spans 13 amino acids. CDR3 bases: TGCAGCGTCAGGACAGGACCCCCCTACGAGCAGTACTTC. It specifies CSVRTGPPYEQYF.

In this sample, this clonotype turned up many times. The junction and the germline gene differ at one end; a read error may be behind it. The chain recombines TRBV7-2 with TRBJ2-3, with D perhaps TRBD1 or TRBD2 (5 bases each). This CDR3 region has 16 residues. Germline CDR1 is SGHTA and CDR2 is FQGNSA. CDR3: CASSQHSGTSRDTQYF. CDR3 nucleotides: TGTGCCAGCAGCCAACACTCCGGGACCAGCAGAGATACGCAGTATTTT.

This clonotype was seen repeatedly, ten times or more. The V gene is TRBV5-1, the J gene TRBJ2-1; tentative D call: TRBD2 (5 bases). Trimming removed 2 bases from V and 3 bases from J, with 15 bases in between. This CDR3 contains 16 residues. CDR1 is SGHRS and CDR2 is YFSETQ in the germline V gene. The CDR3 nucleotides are TGCGCCAGCAGCTTCGAAAGAGGACTCGTCTACAATGAGCAGTTCTTC. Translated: CASSFERGLVYNEQFF.

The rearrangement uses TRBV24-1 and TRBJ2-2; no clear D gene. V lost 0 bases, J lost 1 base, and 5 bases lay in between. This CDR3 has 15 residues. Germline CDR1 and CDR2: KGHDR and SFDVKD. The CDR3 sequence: CATSDLQENTGELFF. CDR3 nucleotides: TGTGCCACCAGTGATTTGCAGGAGAACACCGGGGAGCTGTTTTTT.

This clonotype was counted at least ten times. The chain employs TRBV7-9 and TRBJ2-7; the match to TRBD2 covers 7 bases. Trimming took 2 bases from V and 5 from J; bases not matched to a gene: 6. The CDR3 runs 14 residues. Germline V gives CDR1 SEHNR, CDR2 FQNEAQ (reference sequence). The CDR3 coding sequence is TGTGCCAGCAGCTTACTTGCGGGAGAGCACGAGCAGTACTTC. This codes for CASSLLAGEHEQYF.

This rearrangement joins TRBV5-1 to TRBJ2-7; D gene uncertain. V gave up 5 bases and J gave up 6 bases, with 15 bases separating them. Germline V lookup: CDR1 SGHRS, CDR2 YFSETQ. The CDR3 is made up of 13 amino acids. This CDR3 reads CASRRDLTLEQYF. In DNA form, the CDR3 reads TGCGCCAGCAGACGCGACCTCACCCTCGAGCAGTACTTC. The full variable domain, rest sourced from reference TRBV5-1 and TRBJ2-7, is KAGVTQTPRYLIKTRGQQVTLSCSPISGHRSVSWYQQTPGQGLQFLFEYFSETQRNKGNFPGRFSGRQFSNSRSEMNVSTLELGDSALYLCASRRDLTLEQYFGPGTRLTVT.

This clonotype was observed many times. This chain's CDR3 is CVAGYRQFF. CDR3 bases: TGTGTCGCGGGGTATAGGCAGTTCTTC. This rearrangement joins TRBV27 to TRBJ2-1; maybe TRBD2 (6 bases). CDR3 length equals 9 residues. Germline V CDR1 and CDR2: MNHEY, SMNVEV (reference sequence).

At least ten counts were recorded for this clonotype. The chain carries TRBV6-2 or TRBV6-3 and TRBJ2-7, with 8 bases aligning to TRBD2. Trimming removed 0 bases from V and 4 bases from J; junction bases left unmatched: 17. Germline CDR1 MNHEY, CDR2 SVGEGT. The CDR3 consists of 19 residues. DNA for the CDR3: TGTGCCAGCAGTTACTCGCCTACCCGAGCGGGAGCTAAGATGTACGAGCAGTACTTC. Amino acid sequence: CASSYSPTRAGAKMYEQYF.

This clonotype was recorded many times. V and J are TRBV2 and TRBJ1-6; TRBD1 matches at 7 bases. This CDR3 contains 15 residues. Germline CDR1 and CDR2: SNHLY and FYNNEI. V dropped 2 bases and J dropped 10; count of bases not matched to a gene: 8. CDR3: CASSELGQGGSPLHF. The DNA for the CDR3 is TGTGCCAGCAGTGAATTGGGGCAGGGGGGATCACCCCTCCACTTT.

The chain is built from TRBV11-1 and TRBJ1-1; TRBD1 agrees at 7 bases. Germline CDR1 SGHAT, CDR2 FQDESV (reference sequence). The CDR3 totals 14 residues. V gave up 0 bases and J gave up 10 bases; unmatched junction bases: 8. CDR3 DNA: TGTGCCAGCAGCTTAGCGCGGACCCAGGGGGGAGCTTTCTTT. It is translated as CASSLARTQGGAFF.

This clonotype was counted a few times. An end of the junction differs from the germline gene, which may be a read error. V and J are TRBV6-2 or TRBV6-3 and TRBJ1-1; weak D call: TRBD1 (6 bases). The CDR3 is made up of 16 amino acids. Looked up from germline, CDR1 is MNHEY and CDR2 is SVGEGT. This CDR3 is CASSYSPAGALTEASF. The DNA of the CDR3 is TGTGCCAGCAGTTACTCCCCGGCAGGGGCTCTCACTGAAGCTTCCTTT.

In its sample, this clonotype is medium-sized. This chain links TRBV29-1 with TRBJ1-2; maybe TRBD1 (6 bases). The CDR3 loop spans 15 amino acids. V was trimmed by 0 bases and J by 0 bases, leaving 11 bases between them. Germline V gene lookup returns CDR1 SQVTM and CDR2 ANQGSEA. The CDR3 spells CSVEEVGGTNYGYTF. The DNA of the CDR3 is TGCAGCGTTGAAGAGGTGGGGGGCACTAACTATGGCTACACCTTC.

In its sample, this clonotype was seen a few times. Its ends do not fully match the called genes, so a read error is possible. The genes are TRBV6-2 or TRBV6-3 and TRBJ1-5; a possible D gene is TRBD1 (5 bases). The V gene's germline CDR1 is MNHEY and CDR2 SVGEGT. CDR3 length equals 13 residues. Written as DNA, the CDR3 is TGTGCCGGCAGGGTTTCCGTCAATCAGCCCCAGCATTTT. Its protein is CAGRVSVNQPQHF.

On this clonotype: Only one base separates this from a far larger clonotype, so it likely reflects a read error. Here the CDR3 reads CASSRRLGSETQYF. The CDR3 nucleotides are TGTGCCAGCAGTAGAAGACTCGGGAGTGAGACCCAGTACTTC. The chain uses TRBV7-3 and TRBJ2-5; maybe TRBD2 (6 bases). Germline V gene sequence: CDR1 SGHTA, CDR2 FQGTGA. This CDR3 region has 14 residues. V dropped 6 bases and J dropped 5 bases, with 16 bases sitting between them.

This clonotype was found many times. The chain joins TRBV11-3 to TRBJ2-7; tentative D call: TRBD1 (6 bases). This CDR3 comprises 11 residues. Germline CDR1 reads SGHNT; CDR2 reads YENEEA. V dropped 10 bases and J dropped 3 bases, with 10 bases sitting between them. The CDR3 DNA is TGTGCCACCACGGACAGCTACGAGCAGTACTTC. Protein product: CATTDSYEQYF.